This TCR beta chain comes out of a study of response to subunit inactivated influenza vaccine. The CDR3 covers 14 residues. CDR1 and CDR2 (germline): MDHEN, SYDVKM. The ends lost 6 bases at V and 2 bases at J; junction bases unmatched: 6. In this sample, this clonotype turned up many times. What it recognizes is unknown. General observations from the study: Few new T cells, the authors suggested, are recruited by each seasonal influenza vaccination.

Using its own MiXCR run on the RT-PCR reads, TCRdb lists one record per CDR3 protein. This table has about half a million distinct CDR3 sequences, roughly 9.8% appearing once. The material sequenced was PBMCs from blood, taken more than 35 days after vaccination. The receptor comes from a man aged 45-65 years who received an inactivated influenza vaccine. The chain employs TRBV28 and TRBJ2-7, with 8 bases aligning to TRBD1. CDR3 in DNA: TGTGCCAGCAGGCAAGGACAGGGTACCTACGAGCAGTACTTC. Its protein is CASRQGQGTYEQYF.